In its sample, the clone carrying this T cell receptor beta chain was seen once. As yet, its antigen is unknown. This sample stems from a study of OX40 agonist ivuxolimab in advanced cancers. About the research overall: Patients were treated with intravenous ivuxolimab, dosed at 0.01 to 10 mg/kg and infused every 2 weeks. Hepatocellular carcinoma, melanoma, renal cell or head and neck cancer occurred in dose-escalation patients. General study findings and limits: At 0.1 to 3.0 mg/kg and by week 6, CD4+ and CD8+ T cells in the blood had expanded clonally. There were also nonresponders showing low normalized T-cell clonal expansion.

Generated by immunoSEQ multiplex PCR, the TCRdb table keeps only in-frame clones and is missing some. The sample has 80,000 or so clones; 85% to 95% are singletons. Sequencing used CD4+ or CD8+ T cells sorted from blood, obtained in a trial of the OX40 agonist ivuxolimab. This sequence originates from an adult with an advanced solid tumor such as melanoma, head and neck, liver or kidney cancer.

As DNA, the CDR3 is TGCGCCAGCAGCCCTAAGGGAACGACGGACTACGAGCAGTACTTC. It codes for CASSPKGTTDYEQYF. This chain links TRBV5-1 with TRBJ2-7; D call uncertain. The CDR3 is made up of 15 amino acids. V lost 4 bases and J lost 3, with 17 bases in between. Germline V gives CDR1 SGHRS, CDR2 YFSETQ.